The rows below give T cell receptor beta chains drawn from one sample of a study of OX40 agonist ivuxolimab in advanced cancers. Libraries were prepared by immunoSEQ multiplex PCR; TCRdb keeps only in-frame clonotypes and omits some of them. Seen here are tens of thousands of clones, approximately 84% observed once, and the top ten hold less than 2%. The sequencing here drew on CD4+ or CD8+ T cells sorted from blood, taken in a trial of the OX40 agonist ivuxolimab. These receptors were collected from an adult with an advanced solid tumor such as melanoma, head and neck, liver or kidney cancer. CDR3s include the opening cysteine and the closing phenylalanine or tryptophan. Fields, in order: J gene, V gene, CDR3 length, CDR3 protein.

J gene: TRBJ1-1; V gene: TRBV11-3; CDR3 length: 15; CDR3 protein: CASSPGPAVNTEAFF
J gene: TRBJ1-2; V gene: TRBV28; CDR3 length: 14; CDR3 protein: CASSPGDRDGGYTF
J gene: TRBJ2-7; V gene: TRBV2; CDR3 length: 13; CDR3 protein: CASSRQGVIEQYF
J gene: TRBJ1-6; V gene: TRBV2; CDR3 length: 14; CDR3 protein: CASSERGGNSPLHF
J gene: TRBJ1-5; V gene: TRBV12-2; CDR3 length: 18; CDR3 protein: CASRLARNRYTGGQPQHF
J gene: TRBJ2-7; V gene: TRBV6-1; CDR3 length: 15; CDR3 protein: CASSDLGGSSYEQYF
J gene: TRBJ2-3; V gene: TRBV11-2; CDR3 length: 13; CDR3 protein: CASSLGRTDTQYF
J gene: TRBJ1-1; V gene: TRBV5-1; CDR3 length: 15; CDR3 protein: CASSLAGEQNTEAFF
J gene: TRBJ1-5; V gene: TRBV6-5; CDR3 length: 13; CDR3 protein: CATAGQGGQPQHF
J gene: TRBJ2-1; V gene: TRBV6-5; CDR3 length: 13; CDR3 protein: CASSYWGFDEQFF
J gene: TRBJ2-3; V gene: TRBV18; CDR3 length: 17; CDR3 protein: CASSPFGTSASTDTQYF
J gene: TRBJ2-2; V gene: TRBV6-5; CDR3 length: 13; CDR3 protein: CAIGAANTGELFF
J gene: TRBJ1-1; V gene: TRBV10-3; CDR3 length: 14; CDR3 protein: CAISRTGENTEAFF
J gene: TRBJ2-3; V gene: TRBV7-3; CDR3 length: 15; CDR3 protein: CASSRLAGDIDTQYF
J gene: TRBJ1-5; V gene: TRBV28; CDR3 length: 16; CDR3 protein: CASSLGGAWGNQPQHF
J gene: TRBJ2-1; V gene: TRBV6-1; CDR3 length: 14; CDR3 protein: CASSVTGIYNEQFF
J gene: TRBJ1-2; V gene: TRBV5-1; CDR3 length: 14; CDR3 protein: CASSLRDTDYGYTF
J gene: TRBJ1-2; V gene: TRBV10-3; CDR3 length: 14; CDR3 protein: CAISGGSFSYGYTF
J gene: TRBJ2-2; V gene: TRBV4-2; CDR3 length: 19; CDR3 protein: CASSQDPSGRAVSTGELFF
J gene: TRBJ1-1; V gene: TRBV6-5; CDR3 length: 15; CDR3 protein: CASRPRFEGGTEAFF
J gene: TRBJ2-3; V gene: TRBV29-1; CDR3 length: 13; CDR3 protein: CSVRHPSTDTQYF
J gene: TRBJ1-2; V gene: TRBV2; CDR3 length: 14; CDR3 protein: CATQLGQAHYGYTF
J gene: TRBJ1-4; V gene: TRBV7-9; CDR3 length: 13; CDR3 protein: CASSLELEEKLFF
J gene: TRBJ1-2; V gene: TRBV5-1; CDR3 length: 14; CDR3 protein: CASSPRQGGYGYTF
J gene: TRBJ2-7; V gene: TRBV6-5; CDR3 length: 15; CDR3 protein: CASKRSGRGSYEQYF
J gene: TRBJ1-2; V gene: TRBV11-3; CDR3 length: 15; CDR3 protein: CASSPGTDVNYGYTF
J gene: TRBJ2-2; V gene: TRBV21-1; CDR3 length: 18; CDR3 protein: CASSIKRRQGAGTGELFF
J gene: TRBJ2-1; V gene: TRBV29-1; CDR3 length: 16; CDR3 protein: CSVKSSETGVFNEQFF
J gene: TRBJ1-1; V gene: TRBV7-8; CDR3 length: 14; CDR3 protein: CASSPDRMNTEAFF
J gene: TRBJ1-3; V gene: TRBV4-1; CDR3 length: 14; CDR3 protein: CASSLDLSGNTIYF
J gene: -; V gene: TRBV5-1; CDR3 length: 17; CDR3 protein: CASSPLALAGGGYEQYF
J gene: TRBJ1-1; V gene: TRBV6-1; CDR3 length: 15; CDR3 protein: CASSDWGTGNTEAFF
J gene: TRBJ2-1; V gene: TRBV18; CDR3 length: 14; CDR3 protein: CASSLSGIYNEQFF
J gene: TRBJ2-2; V gene: TRBV28; CDR3 length: 14; CDR3 protein: CASSAFGNTGELFF
J gene: TRBJ1-1; V gene: TRBV11-1; CDR3 length: 14; CDR3 protein: CASRKGYENTEAFF